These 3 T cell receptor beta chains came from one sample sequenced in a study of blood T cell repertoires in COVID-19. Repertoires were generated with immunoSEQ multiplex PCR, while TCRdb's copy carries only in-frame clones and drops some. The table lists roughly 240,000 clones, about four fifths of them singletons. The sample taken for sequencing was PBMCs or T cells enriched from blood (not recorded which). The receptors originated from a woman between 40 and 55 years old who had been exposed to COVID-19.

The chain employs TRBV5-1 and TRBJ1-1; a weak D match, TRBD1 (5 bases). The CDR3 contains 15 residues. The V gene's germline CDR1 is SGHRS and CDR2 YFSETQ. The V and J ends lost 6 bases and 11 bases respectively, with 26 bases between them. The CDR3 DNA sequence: TGCGCCAGCATCAACCGGCTTCAGGGAAAAGGGTCGGCTTTCTTT. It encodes CASINRLQGKGSAFF.

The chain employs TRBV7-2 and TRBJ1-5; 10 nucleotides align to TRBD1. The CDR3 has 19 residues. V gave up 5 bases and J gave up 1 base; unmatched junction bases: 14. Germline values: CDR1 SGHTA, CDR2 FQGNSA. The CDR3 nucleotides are TGTGCCAGCAGCCCGAAAGTCGGGACAGGGGTCTTAAGCAATCAGCCCCAGCATTTT. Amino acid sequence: CASSPKVGTGVLSNQPQHF.

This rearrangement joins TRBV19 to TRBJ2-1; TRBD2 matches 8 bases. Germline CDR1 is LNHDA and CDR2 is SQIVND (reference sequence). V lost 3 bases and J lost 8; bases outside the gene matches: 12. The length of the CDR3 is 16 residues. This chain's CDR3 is CASSIVSGGGSDEQFF. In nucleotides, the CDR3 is TGTGCCAGTAGTATTGTCTCGGGCGGGGGGAGCGATGAGCAGTTCTTC.